One T cell receptor beta chain is described in this entry. This entry comes from a study of control samples from healthy donors and cancer patients. The CDR3 length is 13 residues. Trimming took off 7 bases at V and 2 bases at J, with 9 bases between the two ends. Germline lookup yields CDR1 SNHLY and CDR2 FYNNEI. The assay was immunoSEQ multiplex PCR, and TCRdb's table has in-frame clones only and misses some. The table records 400,000 to 500,000 clones, around nine tenths of them present only once. The clonotype originates from a man aged 35 to 55 with head and neck cancer. Specimen: PBMCs. This chain links TRBV2 with TRBJ1-5, with TRBD1 as a possible D gene (6 bases). The CDR3 spells CASTRQGNQPQHF. The CDR3 DNA sequence: TGTGCCAGCACGAGACAGGGCAATCAGCCCCAGCATTTT.